The sequence of this T cell receptor (beta chain) was determined in a study of cytomegalovirus exposure and HLA in healthy donors. Study-wide context: 81% of 398 genotyped donors fell in the Caucasian-associated ancestry cluster. General study results and limits: Three chains linked to CMV were shown in vitro to be specific for CMV antigens. The presence/absence work took it that sequencing depth was about the same across donors. Data from an earlier analysis indicated that most TCR beta V segments were productive either about 90% or about 30% of the time.

Per germline, CDR1 SGHVS and CDR2 FNYEAQ. V shed 5 bases and J shed 0 bases, with 8 bases lying between them. The CDR3 sequence is 14 residues long. Vbeta (60) and Jbeta (13) primers were used in the PCR. Clones were read by immunoSEQ multiplex PCR, and TCRdb kept only the in-frame ones, dropping some. Among under 150,000 clones listed, approximately 74% were seen once. Comment on this clone: Its antigen is still unknown.

The clonotype originates from a woman in her thirties or forties in good health and CMV-seropositive. The genes are TRBV7-6 and TRBJ1-5; D possibly corresponds to TRBD1 (5 bases). Sequences were obtained from PBMCs. The CDR3 sequence: CASSLDSSNQPQHF. CDR3 sequence (DNA): TGTGCCAGCAGCCTAGACAGTAGCAATCAGCCCCAGCATTTT.